The 2 T cell receptor beta chains in this list originate from one sample, sequenced in a study of T cell changes during pregnancy in multiple sclerosis. The table came from immunoSEQ multiplex PCR; TCRdb's copy has only in-frame clones and leaves some out. The sample holds 35,000 to 45,000 clones, roughly 92% seen once. The sequencing sample was made of peripheral blood. Receptors originate from a female donor with multiple sclerosis, enrolled in a pregnancy study.

The V call is TRBV10-2, the J call TRBJ1-2; D call uncertain. The V end lost 0 bases, the J end lost 2 bases, and 7 bases lay between the germline ends. The CDR3 spans 14 residues. The germline gives CDR1 WSHSY, CDR2 SAAADI. The CDR3 spells CASSESGSNYGYTF. DNA for the CDR3: TGCGCCAGCAGTGAGTCGGGGAGCAACTATGGCTACACCTTC.

The chain employs TRBV12-5 and TRBJ1-1; D possibly corresponds to TRBD1 (5 bases). The CDR3 covers 17 residues. The germline gives CDR1 LGHNT, CDR2 FRNRAP. V was shortened by 2 bases and J by 1 base, with 17 bases between the two germline ends. The CDR3 loop is CASGLKVEIDRNTEAFF. The CDR3 bases are TGTGCTAGTGGTTTGAAAGTCGAGATCGACAGGAACACTGAAGCTTTCTTT.